This section outlines one TCR beta chain sequence together with its context. As yet, its antigen is unknown. Patients who had autoimmune disease history or got systemic immunosuppression were left out. The data were produced by immunoSEQ multiplex PCR, yet TCRdb's version contains in-frame clones alone and is incomplete. This sample yields 70,000 to 75,000 clones, of which approximately 83% are seen a single time; 0.5% to 0.55% belongs to the top ten. Germline values: CDR1 SGDLS, CDR2 YYNGEE. The length of the CDR3 is 15 residues. The V gene lost 4 bases and the J gene lost 8 bases, with 18 bases spanning the gap. This entry is derived from a study of OX40 agonist ivuxolimab in advanced cancers. The wider study: People in dose escalation had one of these cancers: hepatocellular carcinoma, melanoma, renal cell or head and neck cancer. Prior anti-PD-1, anti-PD-L1 or anti-CTLA-4 therapy did not bar entry, and about 40% had some. Study-level findings and limits: Relative to CD4+ cells, CD8+ T cells on average had more expanded clones.

The chain couples TRBV9 to TRBJ1-4; D unclear. This clonotype was sampled from an adult with an advanced solid tumor such as melanoma, head and neck, liver or kidney cancer. The sample consisted of CD4+ or CD8+ T cells sorted from blood, taken in a trial of the OX40 agonist ivuxolimab. CDR3 in DNA: TGTGCCAGCAGCTCCGTCGGCGATGCCGTAGAAAAACTGTTTTTT. It codes for CASSSVGDAVEKLFF.